The source of this T cell receptor beta chain is a study of cytomegalovirus exposure and HLA in healthy donors. Study-level information: In an earlier analysis, 95 million to 140 million unique TCR beta sequences were found from about 180 million T cells.

Both 60 Vbeta primers and 13 Jbeta primers went into the PCR. TCRdb keeps only in-frame clones here, not all; method: immunoSEQ multiplex PCR. The sample has approximately 120,000 clones; 60% to 80% are singletons. CDR3 length: 15 residues. Trimming shortened V by 3 bases and J by 0 bases, and 12 bases separated the two germline ends. Looked up from germline, CDR1 is MDHEN and CDR2 is SYDVKM. Material: PBMCs. This TCR was sampled from a man aged 50-59 years in good health and CMV-seronegative. The V and J genes are TRBV28 and TRBJ2-7; D is unresolved. The CDR3 DNA reads as TGTGCCAGCAGTTTGTACCTTACCAGCTCCTACGAGCAGTACTTC. Translation: CASSLYLTSSYEQYF.